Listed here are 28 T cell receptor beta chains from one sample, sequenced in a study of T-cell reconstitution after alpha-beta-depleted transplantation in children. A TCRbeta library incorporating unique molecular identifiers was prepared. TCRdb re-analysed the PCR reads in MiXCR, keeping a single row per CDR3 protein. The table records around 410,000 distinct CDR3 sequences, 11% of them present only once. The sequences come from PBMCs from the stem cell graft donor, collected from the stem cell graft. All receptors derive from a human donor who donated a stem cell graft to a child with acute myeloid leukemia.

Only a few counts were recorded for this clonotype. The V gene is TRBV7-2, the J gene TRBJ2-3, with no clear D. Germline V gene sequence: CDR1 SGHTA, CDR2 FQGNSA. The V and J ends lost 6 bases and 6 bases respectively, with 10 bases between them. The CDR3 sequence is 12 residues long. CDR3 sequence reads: CASRRPPDTQYF. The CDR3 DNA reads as TGTGCCAGCAGACGCCCCCCCGATACGCAGTATTTT.

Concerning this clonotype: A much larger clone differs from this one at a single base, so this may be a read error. CDR3: CASSLRGDYVQYF. The DNA of the CDR3 is TGTGCCAGCAGCTTAAGGGGCGACTACGTGCAGTACTTC. V usage is TRBV7-2 and J usage is TRBJ2-7; D is tentatively TRBD1 or TRBD2 (5 bases each). In germline, CDR1 is SGHTA, CDR2 FQGNSA. The CDR3 is 13 amino acids.

The CDR3, as DNA: TGTGCCAGCAGCGGCCCTGGGATAGACCAAGAGACCCAGTACTTC. Its protein product is CASSGPGIDQETQYF. The rearrangement links TRBV5-6 to TRBJ2-5; no definite D call. The germline V gene encodes CDR1 SGHDT and CDR2 YYEEEE. V was shortened by 4 bases and J by 0 bases, with 13 bases between the two germline ends. The CDR3 length is 15 residues.

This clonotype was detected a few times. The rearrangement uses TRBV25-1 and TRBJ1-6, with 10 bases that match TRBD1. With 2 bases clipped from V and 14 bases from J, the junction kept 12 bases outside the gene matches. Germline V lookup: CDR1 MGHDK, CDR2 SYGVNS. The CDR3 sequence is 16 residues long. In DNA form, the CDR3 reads TGTGCCAGCAGTGAAACACCCGGGACAGGGGCATCGGCCCTCCACTTT. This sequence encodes CASSETPGTGASALHF.

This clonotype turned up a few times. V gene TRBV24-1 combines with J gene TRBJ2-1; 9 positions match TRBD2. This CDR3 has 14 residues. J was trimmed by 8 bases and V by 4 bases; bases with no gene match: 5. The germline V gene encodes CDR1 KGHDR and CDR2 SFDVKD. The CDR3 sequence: CATSDGTSTYEQFF. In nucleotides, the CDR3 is TGTGCCACCAGTGACGGGACTAGCACTTATGAGCAGTTCTTC.

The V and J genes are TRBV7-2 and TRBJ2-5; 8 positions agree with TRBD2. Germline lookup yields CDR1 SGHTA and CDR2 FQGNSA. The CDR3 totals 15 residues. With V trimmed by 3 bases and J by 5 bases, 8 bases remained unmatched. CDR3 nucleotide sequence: TGTGCCAGCAGCTTGGAGCGGGAGCCCGCGGAGACCCAGTACTTC. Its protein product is CASSLEREPAETQYF.

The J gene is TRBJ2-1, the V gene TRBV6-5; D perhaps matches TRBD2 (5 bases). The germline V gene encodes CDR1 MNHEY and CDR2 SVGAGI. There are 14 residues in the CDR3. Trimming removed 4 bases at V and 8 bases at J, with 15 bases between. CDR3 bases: TGTGCCAGCAGTTCCCTTAGGGCGGGCCATGAGCAGTTCTTC. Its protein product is CASSSLRAGHEQFF.

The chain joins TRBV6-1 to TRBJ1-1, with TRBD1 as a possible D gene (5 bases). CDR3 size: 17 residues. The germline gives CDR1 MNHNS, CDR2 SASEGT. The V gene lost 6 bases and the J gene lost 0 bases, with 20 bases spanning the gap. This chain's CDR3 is CASRHGGFTVMNTEAFF. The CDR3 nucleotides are TGTGCCAGCAGACACGGGGGTTTTACGGTAATGAACACTGAAGCTTTCTTT.

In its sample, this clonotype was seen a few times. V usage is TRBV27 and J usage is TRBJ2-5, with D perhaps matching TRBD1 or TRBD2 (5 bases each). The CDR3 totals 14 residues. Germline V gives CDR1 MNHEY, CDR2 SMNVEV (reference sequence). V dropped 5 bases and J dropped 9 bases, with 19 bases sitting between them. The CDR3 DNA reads TGTGCCAGCAGTGCGTTGGGGGTACCGAGGGCCCAGTACTTC. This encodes CASSALGVPRAQYF.

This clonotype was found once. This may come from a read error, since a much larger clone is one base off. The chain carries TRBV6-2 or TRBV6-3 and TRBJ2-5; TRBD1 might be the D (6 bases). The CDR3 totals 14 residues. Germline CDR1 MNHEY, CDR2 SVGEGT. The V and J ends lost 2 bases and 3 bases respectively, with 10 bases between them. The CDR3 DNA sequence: TGTGCCAGCAGTTACCGGGCAGGGGAAGAGACCCAGTACTTC. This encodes CASSYRAGEETQYF.

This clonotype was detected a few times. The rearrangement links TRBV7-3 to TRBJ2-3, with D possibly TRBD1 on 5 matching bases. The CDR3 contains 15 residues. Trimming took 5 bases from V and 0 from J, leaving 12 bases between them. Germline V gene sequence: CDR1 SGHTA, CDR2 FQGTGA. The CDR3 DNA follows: TGTGCCAGCAGCCCGGACACCTATAGCACAGATACGCAGTATTTT. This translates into CASSPDTYSTDTQYF.

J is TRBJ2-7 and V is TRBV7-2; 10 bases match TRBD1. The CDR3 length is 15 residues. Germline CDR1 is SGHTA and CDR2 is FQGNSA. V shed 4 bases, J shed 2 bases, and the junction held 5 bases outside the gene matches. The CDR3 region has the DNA TGTGCCAGCAGCTACGGACAGGGGGAAGCCTACGAGCAGTACTTC. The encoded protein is CASSYGQGEAYEQYF.

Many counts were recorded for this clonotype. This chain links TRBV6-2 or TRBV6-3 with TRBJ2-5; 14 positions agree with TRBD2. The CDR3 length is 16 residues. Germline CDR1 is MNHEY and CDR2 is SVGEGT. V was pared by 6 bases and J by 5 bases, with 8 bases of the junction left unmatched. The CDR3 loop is CASSPGLAGGRETQYF. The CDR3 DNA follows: TGTGCCAGCAGCCCCGGACTAGCGGGAGGTCGGGAGACCCAGTACTTC.

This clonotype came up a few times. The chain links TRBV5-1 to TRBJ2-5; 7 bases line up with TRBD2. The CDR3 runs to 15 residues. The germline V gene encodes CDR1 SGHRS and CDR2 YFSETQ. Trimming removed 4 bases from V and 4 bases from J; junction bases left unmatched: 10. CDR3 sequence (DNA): TGCGCCAGCAGCAACGGGAGGATGGTCCCAGAGACCCAGTACTTC. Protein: CASSNGRMVPETQYF.

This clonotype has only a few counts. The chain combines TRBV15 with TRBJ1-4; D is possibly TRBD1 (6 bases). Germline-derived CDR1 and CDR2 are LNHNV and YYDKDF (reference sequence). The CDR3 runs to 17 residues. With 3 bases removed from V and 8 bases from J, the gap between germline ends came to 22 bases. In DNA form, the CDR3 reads TGTGCCACCAGCAGGGCCAGGACAGAGCGGAGATACGAAAAACTGTTTTTT. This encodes CATSRARTERRYEKLFF.

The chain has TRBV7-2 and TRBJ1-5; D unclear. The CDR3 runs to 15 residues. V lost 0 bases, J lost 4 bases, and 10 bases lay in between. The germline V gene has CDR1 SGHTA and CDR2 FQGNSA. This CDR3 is CASSLAPIWNQPQHF. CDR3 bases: TGTGCCAGCAGCTTAGCCCCCATTTGGAATCAGCCCCAGCATTTT.

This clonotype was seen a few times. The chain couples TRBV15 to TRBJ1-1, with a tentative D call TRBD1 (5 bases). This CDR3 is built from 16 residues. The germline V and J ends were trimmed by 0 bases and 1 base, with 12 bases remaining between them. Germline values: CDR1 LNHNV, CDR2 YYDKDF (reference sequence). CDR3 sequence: CATSRDFSGGNTEAFF. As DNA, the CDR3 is TGTGCCACCAGCAGAGACTTCTCGGGGGGGAACACTGAAGCTTTCTTT.

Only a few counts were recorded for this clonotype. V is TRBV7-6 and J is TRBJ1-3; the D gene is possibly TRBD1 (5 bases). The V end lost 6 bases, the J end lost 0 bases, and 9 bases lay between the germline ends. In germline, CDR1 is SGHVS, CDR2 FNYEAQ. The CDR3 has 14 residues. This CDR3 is CASRADSSGNTIYF. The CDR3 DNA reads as TGTGCCAGCAGGGCTGACAGCTCTGGAAACACCATATATTTT.

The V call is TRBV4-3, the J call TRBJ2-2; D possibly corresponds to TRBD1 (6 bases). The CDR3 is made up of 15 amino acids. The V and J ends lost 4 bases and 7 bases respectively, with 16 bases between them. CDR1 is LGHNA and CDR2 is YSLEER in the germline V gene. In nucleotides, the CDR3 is TGCGCCAGCAGCCGAGGTCAGGGGTACCGCGGGGAGCTGTTTTTT. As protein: CASSRGQGYRGELFF.

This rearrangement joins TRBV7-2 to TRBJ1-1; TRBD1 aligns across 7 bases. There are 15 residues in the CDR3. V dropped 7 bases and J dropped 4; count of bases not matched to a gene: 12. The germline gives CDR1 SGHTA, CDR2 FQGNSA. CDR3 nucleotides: TGTGCCAGCATCCTAGCAGGGGGAAAGGGCACTGAAGCTTTCTTT. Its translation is CASILAGGKGTEAFF.

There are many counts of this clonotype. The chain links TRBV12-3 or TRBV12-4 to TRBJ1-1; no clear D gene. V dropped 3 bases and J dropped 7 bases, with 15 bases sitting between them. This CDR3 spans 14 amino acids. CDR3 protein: CASSFGDSAVEAFF. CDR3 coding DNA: TGTGCCAGCAGTTTCGGGGATTCGGCCGTTGAAGCTTTCTTT.

The CDR3: CASSYSVGTAQFF. The CDR3 coding sequence is TGTGCCAGCAGTTACTCGGTCGGGACAGCCCAGTTCTTC. This chain links TRBV6-2 or TRBV6-3 with TRBJ2-1; 7 bases line up with TRBD1. Germline V gives CDR1 MNHEY, CDR2 SVGEGT. The ends lost 0 bases at V and 13 bases at J; junction bases unmatched: 6. The CDR3 is 13 amino acids.

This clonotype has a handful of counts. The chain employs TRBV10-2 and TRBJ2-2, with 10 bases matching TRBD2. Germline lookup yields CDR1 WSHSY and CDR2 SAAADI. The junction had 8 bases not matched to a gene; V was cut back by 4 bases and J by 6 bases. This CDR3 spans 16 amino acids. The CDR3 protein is CASSGTLAGWSGELFF. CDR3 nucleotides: TGCGCCAGCAGTGGGACACTAGCGGGGTGGTCCGGGGAGCTGTTTTTT.

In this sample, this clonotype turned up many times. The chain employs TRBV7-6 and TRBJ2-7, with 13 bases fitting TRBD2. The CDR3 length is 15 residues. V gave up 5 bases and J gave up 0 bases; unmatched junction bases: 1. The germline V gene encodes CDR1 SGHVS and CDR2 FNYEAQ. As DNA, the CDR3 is TGTGCCAGCAGCCGGACTAGCGGGAGCTCCTACGAGCAGTACTTC. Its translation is CASSRTSGSSYEQYF.

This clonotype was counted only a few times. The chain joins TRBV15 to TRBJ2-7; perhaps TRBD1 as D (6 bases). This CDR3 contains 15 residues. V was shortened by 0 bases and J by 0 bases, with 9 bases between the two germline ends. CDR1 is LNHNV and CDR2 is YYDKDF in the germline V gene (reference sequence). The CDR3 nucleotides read TGTGCCACCAGCAGAGATTTAGGGGGCTCCTACGAGCAGTACGTC. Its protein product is CATSRDLGGSYEQYV.

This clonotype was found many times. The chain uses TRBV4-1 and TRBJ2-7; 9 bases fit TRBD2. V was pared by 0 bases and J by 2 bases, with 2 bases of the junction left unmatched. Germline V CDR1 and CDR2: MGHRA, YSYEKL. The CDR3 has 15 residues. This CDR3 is CASSQEASGAYEQYV. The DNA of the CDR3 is TGCGCCAGCAGCCAAGAGGCTAGCGGGGCCTACGAGCAGTACGTC.

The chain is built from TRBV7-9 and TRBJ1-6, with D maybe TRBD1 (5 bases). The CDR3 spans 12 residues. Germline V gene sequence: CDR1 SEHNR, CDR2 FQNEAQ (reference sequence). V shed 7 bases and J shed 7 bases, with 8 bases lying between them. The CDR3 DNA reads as TGTGCCAGCACGGGGGAGAATTCACCCCTCCACTTT. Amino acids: CASTGENSPLHF.

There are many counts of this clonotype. The CDR3 loop is CASSVSGQNEKLFF. CDR3 sequence (DNA): TGTGCCAGCAGCGTAAGCGGCCAAAATGAAAAACTGTTTTTT. The chain is built from TRBV9 and TRBJ1-4; D is unclear. Looked up from germline, CDR1 is SGDLS and CDR2 is YYNGEE. The CDR3 is made up of 14 amino acids. V lost 1 base and J lost 5, with 9 bases in between.